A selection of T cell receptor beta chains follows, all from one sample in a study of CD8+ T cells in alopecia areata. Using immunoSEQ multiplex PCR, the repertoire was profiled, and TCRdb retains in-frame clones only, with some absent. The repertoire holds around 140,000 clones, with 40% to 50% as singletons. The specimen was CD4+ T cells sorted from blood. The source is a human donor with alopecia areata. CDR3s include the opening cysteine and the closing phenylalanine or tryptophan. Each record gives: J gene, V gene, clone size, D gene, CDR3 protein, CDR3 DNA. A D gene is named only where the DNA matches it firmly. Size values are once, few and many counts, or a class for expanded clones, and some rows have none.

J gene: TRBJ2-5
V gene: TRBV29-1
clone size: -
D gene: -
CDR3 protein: CSVAPQETQYF
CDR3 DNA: TGCAGCGTTGCCCCCCAAGAGACCCAGTACTTC

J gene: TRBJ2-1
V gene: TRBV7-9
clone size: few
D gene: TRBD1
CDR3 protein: CASSPRTGTSYNEQFF
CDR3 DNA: TGTGCCAGCAGCCCCAGGACAGGGACCTCCTACAATGAGCAGTTCTTC

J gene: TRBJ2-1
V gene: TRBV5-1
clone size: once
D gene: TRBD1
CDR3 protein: CASSLRQGNEQFF
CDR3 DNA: TGCGCCAGCAGCTTAAGACAGGGTAATGAGCAGTTCTTC

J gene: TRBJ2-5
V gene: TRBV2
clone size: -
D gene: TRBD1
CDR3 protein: CASRPGQKQETQYF
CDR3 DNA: TGTGCCAGTCGACCGGGACAGAAGCAAGAGACCCAGTACTTC

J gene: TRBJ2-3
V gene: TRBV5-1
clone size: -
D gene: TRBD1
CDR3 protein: CASSLVSATGGWIDTQYF
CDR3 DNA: TGCGCCAGCAGCTTGGTATCCGCGACAGGGGGCTGGATAGATACGCAGTATTTT

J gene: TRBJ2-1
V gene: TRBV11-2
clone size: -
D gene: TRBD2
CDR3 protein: CASRTSGRGSYNEQFF
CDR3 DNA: TGTGCCAGCAGGACTAGCGGGAGGGGGTCCTACAATGAGCAGTTCTTC

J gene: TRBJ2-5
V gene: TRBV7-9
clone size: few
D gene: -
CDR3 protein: CASSRLLETQYF
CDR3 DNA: TGTGCCAGCAGCCGATTACTGGAGACCCAGTACTTC

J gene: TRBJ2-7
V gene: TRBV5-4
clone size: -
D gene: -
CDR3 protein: CASSLAAAAYEQYF
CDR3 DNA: TGTGCCAGCAGCTTGGCCGCGGCAGCCTACGAGCAGTACTTC

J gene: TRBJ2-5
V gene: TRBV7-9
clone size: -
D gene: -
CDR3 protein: CASSATGVQETQYF
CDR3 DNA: TGTGCCAGCAGCGCTACCGGGGTGCAAGAGACCCAGTACTTC

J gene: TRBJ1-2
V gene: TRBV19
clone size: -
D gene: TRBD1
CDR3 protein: CASGTGVYGYTF
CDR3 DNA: TGTGCCAGCGGGACAGGGGTCTATGGCTACACCTTC

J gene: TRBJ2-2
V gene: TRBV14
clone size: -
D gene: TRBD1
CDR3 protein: CASSRFRQGWFSGELFF
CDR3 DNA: TGTGCCAGCAGCCGCTTCCGACAGGGATGGTTTTCCGGGGAGCTGTTTTTT

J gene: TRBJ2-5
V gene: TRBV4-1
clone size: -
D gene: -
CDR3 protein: CASSQLGGLGVSTQYF
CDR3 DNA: TGCGCCAGCAGCCAGTTAGGTGGACTGGGGGTTTCGACCCAGTACTTC

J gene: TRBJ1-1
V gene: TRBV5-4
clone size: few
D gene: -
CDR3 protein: CASSLTNTEAFF
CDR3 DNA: TGTGCCAGCAGCTTGACGAACACTGAAGCTTTCTTT

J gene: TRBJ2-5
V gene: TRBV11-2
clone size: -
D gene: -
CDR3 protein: CASSLGADSAETQYF
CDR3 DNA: TGTGCCAGCAGCTTAGGCGCCGACAGCGCGGAGACCCAGTACTTC

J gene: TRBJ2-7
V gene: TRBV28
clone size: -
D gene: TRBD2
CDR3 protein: CASSSMTSGVSSYEQYF
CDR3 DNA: TGTGCCAGCAGTTCCATGACTAGCGGGGTAAGCTCCTACGAGCAGTACTTC

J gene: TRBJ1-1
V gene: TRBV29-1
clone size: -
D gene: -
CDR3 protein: CSVVGPGGYTEAFF
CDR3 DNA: TGCAGCGTTGTGGGTCCGGGGGGATACACTGAAGCTTTCTTT

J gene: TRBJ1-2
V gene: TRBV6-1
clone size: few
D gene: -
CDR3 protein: CASSESRGPYGYTF
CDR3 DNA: TGTGCCAGCAGTGAATCCCGGGGACCTTATGGCTACACCTTC

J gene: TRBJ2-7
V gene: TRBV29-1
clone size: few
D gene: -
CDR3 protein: CSVDLGLDEQYF
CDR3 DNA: TGCAGCGTTGACCTGGGCCTGGACGAGCAGTACTTC

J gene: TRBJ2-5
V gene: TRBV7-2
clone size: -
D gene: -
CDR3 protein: CASRKGETQYF
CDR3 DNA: TGTGCCAGCAGAAAGGGGGAGACCCAGTACTTC

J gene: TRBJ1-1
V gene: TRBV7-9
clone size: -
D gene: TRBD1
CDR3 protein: CASSSDRVWNTEAFF
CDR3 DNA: TGTGCCAGCAGCTCGGACAGGGTGTGGAACACTGAAGCTTTCTTT

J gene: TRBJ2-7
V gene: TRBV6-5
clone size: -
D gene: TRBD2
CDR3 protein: CASSFATGLQAYEQYF
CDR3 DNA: TGTGCCAGCAGTTTTGCTACGGGACTACAAGCCTACGAGCAGTACTTC

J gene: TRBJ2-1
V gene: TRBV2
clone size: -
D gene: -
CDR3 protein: CASRLDSLEQFF
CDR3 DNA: TGTGCCAGCAGGTTAGACAGCTTGGAGCAGTTCTTC

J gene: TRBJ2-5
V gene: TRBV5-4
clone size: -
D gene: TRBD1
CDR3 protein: CASSWTGGTQETQYF
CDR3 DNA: TGTGCCAGCAGCTGGACAGGGGGAACTCAAGAGACCCAGTACTTC

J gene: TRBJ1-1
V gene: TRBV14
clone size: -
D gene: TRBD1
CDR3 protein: CASSHRTGTYTEAFF
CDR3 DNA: TGTGCCAGCAGCCACCGGACAGGGACCTACACTGAAGCTTTCTTT

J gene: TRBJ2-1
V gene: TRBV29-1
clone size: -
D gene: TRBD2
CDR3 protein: CSAVAGVDEQFF
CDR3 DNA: TGCAGCGCAGTAGCGGGAGTGGATGAGCAGTTCTTC

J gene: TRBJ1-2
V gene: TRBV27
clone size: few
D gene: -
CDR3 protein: CASSTWGSHGYTF
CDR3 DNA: TGTGCCAGCAGTACCTGGGGGTCCCATGGCTACACCTTC

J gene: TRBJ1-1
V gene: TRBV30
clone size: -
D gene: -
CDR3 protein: CAWSPLGTVGINTEAFF
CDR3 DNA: TGTGCCTGGAGTCCCCTAGGGACCGTAGGAATTAACACTGAAGCTTTCTTT

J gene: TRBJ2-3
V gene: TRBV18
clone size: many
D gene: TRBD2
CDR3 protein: CASSGGLAGADTQYF
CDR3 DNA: TGTGCCAGCTCAGGTGGACTAGCGGGAGCAGATACGCAGTATTTT

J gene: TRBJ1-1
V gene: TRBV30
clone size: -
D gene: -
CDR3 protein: CAWSLGSVRGEAFF
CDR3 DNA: TGTGCCTGGAGCCTGGGGTCCGTAAGGGGTGAAGCTTTCTTT

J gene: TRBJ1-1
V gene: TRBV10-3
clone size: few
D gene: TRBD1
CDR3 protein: CASTGGAEAFF
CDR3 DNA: TGTGCCAGCACAGGGGGGGCTGAAGCTTTCTTT

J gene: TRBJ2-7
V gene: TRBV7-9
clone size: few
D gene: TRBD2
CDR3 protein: CASSLRASGENEQYF
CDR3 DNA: TGTGCCAGCAGCTTAAGGGCTAGCGGGGAAAACGAGCAGTACTTC

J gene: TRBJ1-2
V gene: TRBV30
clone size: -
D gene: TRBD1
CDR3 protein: CAWGTGIVGYTF
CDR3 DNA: TGTGCCTGGGGGACAGGGATAGTCGGCTACACCTTC

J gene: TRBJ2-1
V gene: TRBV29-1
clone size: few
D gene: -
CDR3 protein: CSVVGGGSYSYNEQFF
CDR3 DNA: TGCAGCGTTGTGGGGGGCGGGTCTTACTCCTACAATGAGCAGTTCTTC

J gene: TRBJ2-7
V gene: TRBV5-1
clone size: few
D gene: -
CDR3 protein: CASSVGRYEQYF
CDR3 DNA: TGCGCCAGCAGCGTAGGGCGCTACGAGCAGTACTTC

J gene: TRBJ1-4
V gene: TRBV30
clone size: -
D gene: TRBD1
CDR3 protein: CAWSSTGGKLFF
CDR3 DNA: TGTGCCTGGAGTTCCACAGGGGGAAAACTGTTTTTT

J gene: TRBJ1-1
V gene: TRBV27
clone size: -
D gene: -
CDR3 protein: CASSFRGETEAFF
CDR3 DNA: TGTGCCAGCAGTTTTAGAGGGGAAACTGAAGCTTTCTTT

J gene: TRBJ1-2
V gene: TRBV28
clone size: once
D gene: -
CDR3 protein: CASSSSDNYGYTF
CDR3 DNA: TGTGCCAGCAGTTCCTCGGATAACTATGGCTACACCTTC

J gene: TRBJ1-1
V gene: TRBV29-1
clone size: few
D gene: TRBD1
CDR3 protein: CSARQGGMNTEAFF
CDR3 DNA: TGCAGCGCTAGACAGGGGGGGATGAACACTGAAGCTTTCTTT

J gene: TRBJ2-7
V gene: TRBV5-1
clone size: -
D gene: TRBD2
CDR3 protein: CASTYGTRANEQYF
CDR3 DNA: TGCGCCAGCACCTACGGGACTAGGGCCAACGAGCAGTACTTC

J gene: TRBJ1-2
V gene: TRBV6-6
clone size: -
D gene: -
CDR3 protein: CASSYRGDRPGSGYTF
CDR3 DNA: TGTGCCAGCAGTTACAGGGGGGATCGGCCTGGGTCTGGCTACACCTTC

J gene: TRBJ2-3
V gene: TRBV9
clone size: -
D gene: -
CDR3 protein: CASSVRGRTDTQYF
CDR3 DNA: TGTGCCAGCAGCGTACGTGGACGCACAGATACGCAGTATTTT

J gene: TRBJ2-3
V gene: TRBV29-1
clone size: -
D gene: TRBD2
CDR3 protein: CSGGTTLAGGPVDTQYF
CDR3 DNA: TGCAGCGGGGGGACAACTCTAGCGGGAGGGCCAGTGGATACGCAGTATTTT

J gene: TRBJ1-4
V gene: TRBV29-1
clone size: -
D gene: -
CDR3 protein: CSAAGRLNEKLFF
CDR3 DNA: TGCAGCGCCGCGGGCAGGCTTAATGAAAAACTGTTTTTT

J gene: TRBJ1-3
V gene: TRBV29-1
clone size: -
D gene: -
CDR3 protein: CSSGQGNTIYF
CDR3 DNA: TGCAGCTCGGGCCAAGGAAACACCATATATTTT